The entry below describes one T cell receptor (beta chain). Its antigen is undetermined. This sample stems from a study of cytomegalovirus exposure and HLA in healthy donors. Regarding the study as a whole: The study put 150 or so TCR beta chains on its list as cytomegalovirus-associated.

Both 60 Vbeta primers and 13 Jbeta primers went into the PCR. Generated by immunoSEQ multiplex PCR, the TCRdb table keeps only in-frame clones and is missing some. There are around 140,000 clones in the sample; around four fifths occur only once, and 1.5% to 2.5% lies in the top ten. Input material: PBMCs. The sequence came from a woman between 40 and 55 years old in good health and CMV-seronegative.

The CDR3 spells CASSLGPSRQNNQPQHF. CDR3 bases: TGTGCCAGCAGCTTAGGTCCATCTAGACAGAACAATCAGCCCCAGCATTTT. This chain connects TRBV13 to TRBJ1-5; D perhaps matches TRBD1 (5 bases). The V and J ends lost 0 bases and 3 bases respectively, with 15 bases between them. The CDR3 consists of 17 residues. Germline V lookup: CDR1 PRHDT, CDR2 FYEKMQ (reference sequence).